A selection of T cell receptor beta chains follows, all from one sample in a study of CDR3 diversity in severe acne. TCRdb re-analysed the PCR reads in MiXCR, keeping a single row per CDR3 protein. Of over 70,000 distinct CDR3 sequences in the sample, roughly 51% were seen once. Sample: blood. The receptors were sampled from a male donor in good health, without acne. Each CDR3 is given with its conserved first and last residue. The D gene is left open where the match is weak. Clone size is given for some rows only: seen once, a few or many times, or a class if the clone is expanded.

CDR3 protein	CDR3 DNA	D gene	V gene	clone size	J gene
CAISWDANEKLFF	TGTGCCATCTCCTGGGATGCTAATGAAAAACTGTTTTTT	-	TRBV10-3	-	TRBJ1-4
CASSLTGRGGYTF	TGTGCCAGCAGCTTAACGGGGCGAGGTGGCTACACCTTC	-	TRBV7-6	many	TRBJ1-2
CASSLRADEKLFF	TGTGCCAGCAGTTTGCGCGCTGATGAAAAACTGTTTTTT	-	TRBV28	few	TRBJ1-4
CASRANLGNQPQHF	TGTGCCAGCCGCGCGAACTTGGGCAATCAGCCCCAGCATTTT	-	TRBV9	-	TRBJ1-5
CASSFRGLVKETQYF	TGCGCCAGCAGCTTCCGAGGGTTGGTAAAGGAGACCCAGTACTTC	-	TRBV5-1	-	TRBJ2-5
CASSPWGAGKLFF	TGTGCTAGCAGCCCGTGGGGGGCTGGGAAACTGTTTTTT	-	TRBV7-7	few	TRBJ1-4
CAISETLAAVDEQFF	TGTGCCATCAGTGAAACACTAGCGGCGGTGGATGAGCAGTTCTTC	TRBD2	TRBV10-3	-	TRBJ2-1
CASSLVQGQGANLYGYTF	TGTGCCAGCAGCTTAGTCCAAGGACAGGGGGCCAATCTATATGGCTACACCTTC	TRBD1	TRBV11-3	many	TRBJ1-2
CAISERLQDTGELFF	TGTGCCATCAGTGAGCGGCTGCAAGACACCGGGGAGCTGTTTTTT	-	TRBV10-3	-	TRBJ2-2
CASTPGQSNYGYTF	TGTGCCAGCACTCCCGGACAGAGCAACTATGGCTACACCTTC	-	TRBV11-3	-	TRBJ1-2
CASSPPGQAARDTQYF	TGTGCCAGCTCACCGCCTGGACAGGCGGCCCGGGATACGCAGTATTTT	TRBD1	TRBV18	-	TRBJ2-3
CSAIRDTDYEQYF	TGCAGTGCCATACGGGACACTGACTACGAGCAGTACTTC	-	TRBV20-1	-	TRBJ2-7
CASSRDSRFGYTF	TGTGCCAGCAGCCGGGACAGCCGCTTCGGCTACACCTTC	TRBD1	TRBV14	many	TRBJ1-2
CASSIGWAAAGANVLTF	TGTGCCAGTAGTATCGGCTGGGCAGCCGCTGGGGCCAACGTCCTGACTTTC	-	TRBV19	-	TRBJ2-6
CASSFRPVNTEAFF	TGTGCCAGCAGCTTCAGGCCGGTGAACACTGAAGCTTTCTTT	-	TRBV7-2	-	TRBJ1-1
CASSLGQGALGNQPQHF	TGTGCCAGCAGCTTAGGACAGGGGGCGTTGGGCAATCAGCCCCAGCATTTT	TRBD1	TRBV7-6	few	TRBJ1-5
CASSGLAGAKTGELFF	TGTGCCAGCAGCGGACTAGCGGGAGCGAAAACCGGGGAGCTGTTTTTT	TRBD2	TRBV2	-	TRBJ2-2
CASSQTGYTIYF	TGCGCCAGCAGCCAAACTGGGTACACCATATATTTT	-	TRBV4-1	-	TRBJ1-3
CASSLEGLAGYNEQFF	TGTGCCAGCAGTTTAGAGGGACTAGCGGGCTACAATGAGCAGTTCTTC	TRBD2	TRBV12-3/TRBV12-4	-	TRBJ2-1
CASAHARGPISYNEQFF	TGTGCCAGCGCCCATGCACGTGGTCCTATCTCCTACAATGAGCAGTTCTTC	-	TRBV27	many	TRBJ2-1
CASRKTGADEKLFF	TGTGCCAGCAGGAAAACAGGGGCGGATGAAAAACTGTTTTTT	TRBD1	TRBV2	few	TRBJ1-4
CASSLDQTANTIYF	TGTGCCAGCAGCTTAGATCAAACAGCAAACACCATATATTTT	-	TRBV11-3	-	TRBJ1-3
CASSNATGVRQPQHF	TGTGCCAGCAGCAATGCGACCGGGGTCAGGCAGCCCCAGCATTTT	-	TRBV25-1	-	TRBJ1-5
CSADFREFFTDTQYF	TGCAGTGCTGATTTCCGGGAGTTTTTCACAGATACGCAGTATTTT	-	TRBV20-1	-	TRBJ2-3
CASSHLAGGRQDNEQFF	TGTGCCAGCAGCCATCTAGCGGGGGGGCGTCAGGACAATGAGCAGTTCTTC	TRBD2	TRBV4-2	many	TRBJ2-1
CATSKSGGGNQPQHF	TGTGCCACCAGTAAGTCGGGTGGAGGCAATCAGCCCCAGCATTTT	-	TRBV24-1	few	TRBJ1-5
CAITGNTGELFF	TGTGCCATTACAGGGAACACCGGGGAGCTGTTTTTT	-	TRBV24-1	medium-sized	TRBJ2-2
CASSTSLEQYF	TGTGCCAGCAGTACGTCCCTGGAGCAGTACTTC	-	TRBV28	-	TRBJ2-7
CSLEGVTSTDTQYF	TGCAGCCTGGAGGGGGTTACTAGCACAGATACGCAGTATTTT	-	TRBV29-1	-	TRBJ2-3
CASSESGWTEAFF	TGCGCCAGCAGTGAGTCGGGTTGGACTGAAGCTTTCTTT	-	TRBV10-2	few	TRBJ1-1
CSAYRGYNSPLHF	TGCAGTGCTTACAGGGGTTATAATTCACCCCTCCACTTT	TRBD1	TRBV20-1	few	TRBJ1-6
CSASALLADPTYEQYF	TGCAGTGCTAGCGCCCTACTAGCGGACCCTACCTACGAGCAGTACTTC	TRBD2	TRBV20-1	-	TRBJ2-7
CASSMGLSISYEQYF	TGTGCCAGTAGTATGGGACTGTCCATTTCCTACGAGCAGTACTTC	-	TRBV19	-	TRBJ2-7
CSARRPGEGAGEYEQYF	TGCAGTGCTAGAAGGCCCGGGGAGGGAGCGGGGGAGTACGAGCAGTACTTC	TRBD2	TRBV20-1	-	TRBJ2-7
CASRGALNTEAFF	TGTGCCAGCAGGGGGGCTTTGAACACTGAAGCTTTCTTT	-	TRBV25-1	many	TRBJ1-1
CATTSRDENTEAFF	TGTGCCACCACTTCCCGGGACGAGAACACTGAAGCTTTCTTT	-	TRBV24-1	once	TRBJ1-1
CASSEERGGTDTQYF	TGCGCCAGCAGTGAGGAGCGGGGGGGCACAGATACGCAGTATTTT	TRBD2	TRBV10-2	-	TRBJ2-3
CASSLRAGQIELFF	TGTGCCAGCAGTTTAAGGGCAGGCCAAATAGAGCTGTTTTTT	-	TRBV28	-	TRBJ2-2
CASSPSLSNQPQHF	TGTGCCAGCAGCCCATCTCTAAGCAATCAGCCCCAGCATTTT	-	TRBV7-9	-	TRBJ1-5
CASSDTGSGAEAFF	TGTGCCAGCAGCGACACGGGGTCAGGGGCTGAAGCTTTCTTT	-	TRBV7-2	-	TRBJ1-1
CASSLAGQSMNTEAFF	TGCGCCAGCAGCTTGGCCGGACAGTCAATGAACACTGAAGCTTTCTTT	-	TRBV5-1	-	TRBJ1-1
CASSCQGVGSPLHF	TGTGCCAGCAGCTGTCAGGGGGTAGGCTCACCCCTCCACTTT	TRBD1	TRBV7-6	-	TRBJ1-6
CASSLEGAYEQYF	TGTGCCAGCAGCCTAGAGGGAGCCTACGAGCAGTACTTC	-	TRBV25-1	-	TRBJ2-7
CASSFDGSQETQYF	TGCGCCAGCAGCTTCGATGGAAGTCAGGAGACCCAGTACTTC	-	TRBV5-1	-	TRBJ2-5
CATSRGPGGGYTF	TGTGCCACCAGCAGAGGCCCAGGGGGCGGCTACACCTTC	TRBD1	TRBV15	many	TRBJ1-2